The rows below give T cell receptor beta chains drawn from one sample of a study of monozygotic twins with cystic fibrosis. The method was immunoSEQ multiplex PCR; TCRdb's version includes in-frame clones alone and lacks a portion of them. Seen here are 12,000 to 15,000 clones, approximately 98% observed once, and the top ten hold around 0.42%. The sequencing sample was made of blood. The receptor set was obtained from a girl aged 2 to 9 with cystic fibrosis. Both conserved end residues are part of each CDR3. The D gene is left open where the match is weak. The size of a clone is reported for some rows only, either as once, few or many, or as a class for expanded clones.

TRBV4-2	once	-	TRBJ2-2	CASSQELGRELFF
TRBV9	-	TRBD2	TRBJ2-7	CASSPSGAPYEQYF
TRBV29-1	-	-	TRBJ1-3	CSVETLSGNTIYF
TRBV9	-	-	TRBJ2-1	CASSVVSGNEQFF
TRBV15	-	-	TRBJ2-1	CATSSPGGQYDEQFF
TRBV15	-	-	TRBJ1-5	CATSRVVGTPYSNQPQHF
TRBV5-8	-	-	TRBJ2-5	CASSLLEQETQYF
TRBV5-4	-	TRBD2	TRBJ2-1	CASSLSVAGSSIGQFF
TRBV7-9	-	-	TRBJ1-4	CASSEPEEKLFF
TRBV19	-	TRBD2	TRBJ2-7	CASSITSASYEQYF
TRBV7-9	-	-	TRBJ2-3	CASSLLGDSTDTQYF
TRBV7-2	-	TRBD1	TRBJ1-1	CASRDSNMNTEAFF
TRBV14	-	TRBD2	TRBJ2-1	CASSHHPGRGINEQFF
TRBV29-1	-	TRBD1	TRBJ2-7	CSVEDVGTVPSYEQYF
TRBV5-6	once	-	TRBJ1-2	CASLFLTDWDYGYTF
TRBV19	-	TRBD1	TRBJ1-1	CASSTQGTEAFF
TRBV10-3	-	-	TRBJ1-2	CAISAGTTYGYTF
TRBV7-9	-	-	TRBJ2-7	CASSPGQGYEQYF
TRBV29-1	-	TRBD1	TRBJ1-3	CSVVPGQGPLGNTIYF
TRBV7-2	-	-	TRBJ2-7	CASSLDGLYEQYF
TRBV19	-	-	TRBJ2-4	CASSTIAALNIQYF
TRBV7-9	-	-	TRBJ1-2	CASSFPTWGTYGYTF
TRBV21-1	-	-	TRBJ1-1	CASRTEAFF
TRBV27	-	-	TRBJ2-3	CASSPSGNTQYF
TRBV7-8	-	-	TRBJ2-7	CASSLRREVREQYF
TRBV29-1	-	TRBD2	TRBJ2-1	CSVEGGSGRSDEQFF
TRBV11-2	-	-	TRBJ2-3	CASSISLSSTDTQYF
TRBV5-1	-	-	TRBJ1-1	CASSTGQANTEAFF
TRBV6-6	-	TRBD1	TRBJ1-3	CASSLTGGSGNTIYF
TRBV14	-	-	TRBJ2-7	CASSRNLRGEQYF
TRBV4-2	-	-	TRBJ2-1	CASSQGGVEQFF
TRBV11-3	-	TRBD2	TRBJ2-3	CASSKRAASGSPVFTDTQYF
TRBV5-4	-	-	TRBJ2-5	CASSSDRGETQYF
TRBV19	-	TRBD1	TRBJ1-5	CATRDRAAQPQHF
TRBV4-1	-	TRBD1	TRBJ1-2	CASSPSGTGRPPNYDYTF
TRBV10-2	-	-	TRBJ1-1	CASSAGGPNTEAFF
TRBV10-2	-	-	TRBJ1-5	CASTGGSWVNNQPQHF
TRBV30	once	TRBD2	TRBJ2-1	CAWSRSGSGDEQFF
TRBV7-2	-	TRBD2	TRBJ2-5	CASSPLAGRETQYF
TRBV28	-	-	TRBJ2-5	CASSFRAGSTQYF
TRBV29-1	-	-	TRBJ1-1	CSVEDSGRIEAFF
TRBV7-9	-	TRBD1	TRBJ1-2	CASSFNLPGQGYYGYTF
TRBV9	-	TRBD2	TRBJ2-1	CASSPGGAGVLYEQFF
TRBV5-1	-	-	TRBJ1-5	CASSLGAEDQPQHF
TRBV6-4	-	TRBD2	TRBJ2-2	CASSQRETGELFF
TRBV10-1	-	-	TRBJ2-7	CASSDVREFSYEQYF
TRBV18	-	-	TRBJ1-2	CASSLRDGYGYTF
TRBV5-1	-	-	TRBJ1-1	CASSLAPDPNTEAFF
TRBV7-2	-	-	TRBJ1-1	CASSLNGLLNTEAFF
TRBV30	-	-	TRBJ2-3	CAWSPAKDTQYF
TRBV20-1	-	-	TRBJ2-7	CSASPSYEQYF
TRBV18	once	TRBD1	TRBJ2-7	CASSELPGQPSYEQYF
TRBV27	-	-	TRBJ1-1	CASSFFGHPNTEAFF
TRBV5-4	-	TRBD1	TRBJ1-1	CASSFSRDRPSTEAFF
TRBV10-3	once	TRBD1	TRBJ1-1	CAISGQGEGAFF
TRBV5-1	-	TRBD2	TRBJ2-1	CASSFQAGGVYNEQFF
TRBV7-2	-	-	TRBJ2-3	CASSPRVWDTQYF
TRBV27	-	-	TRBJ1-1	CASSFSGSEAFF
TRBV7-2	-	TRBD1	TRBJ1-3	CASSPGTGRLSGNTIYF